This is a list of T cell receptor beta chains from one sample in a study of graft-versus-host responses after intestinal transplantation. Generated by immunoSEQ multiplex PCR, the TCRdb table keeps only in-frame clones and is missing some. Altogether under 95,000 clones are present, about 90% being singletons, with the ten largest covering around 2.3%. No antigen is known for these receptors. The specimen comprised unstimulated CD8+ T cells sorted from spleen or lymph node cells, sampled before intestinal transplant. The receptors were sampled from a human donor who received an intestinal transplant. CDR3s include the opening cysteine and the closing phenylalanine or tryptophan. A D gene is named only where the DNA matches it firmly.

J: TRBJ2-5
D: TRBD1
V: TRBV27
length: 16
DNA: TGTGCCAGCAGTAACCTTCCAGGGGGCGTAGAAGAGACCCAGTACTTC
CDR3: CASSNLPGGVEETQYF

J: TRBJ2-7
D: -
V: TRBV25-1
length: 13
DNA: TGTGCCAGCAGTGCCGGGATTCCCTACGAGCAGTACTTC
CDR3: CASSAGIPYEQYF

J: TRBJ2-2
D: -
V: TRBV28
length: 14
DNA: TGTGCCAGCAGTTTCAGGGATTATGACGGGGAGCTGTTTTTT
CDR3: CASSFRDYDGELFF

J: TRBJ2-1
D: -
V: TRBV19
length: 14
DNA: TGTGCCAGTAGTATAATGTCGGGGAGACATGAGCAGTTCTTC
CDR3: CASSIMSGRHEQFF

J: TRBJ2-7
D: -
V: TRBV5-1
length: 17
DNA: TGCGCCAGCAGCCCTTATCGACAGGGAGGAGGCTCCTACGAGCAGTACTTC
CDR3: CASSPYRQGGGSYEQYF

J: TRBJ2-7
D: TRBD1
V: TRBV6-5
length: 15
DNA: TGTGCCAGCAGTTACTCGGCGGGACAGGGAAGCGAGCAGTACTTC
CDR3: CASSYSAGQGSEQYF

J: TRBJ2-1
D: TRBD1
V: TRBV7-9
length: 16
DNA: TGTGCCAGCAGCTCCGGTCTTGGACAGGGAGACAATGAGCAGTTCTTC
CDR3: CASSSGLGQGDNEQFF

J: TRBJ2-6
D: -
V: TRBV15
length: 15
DNA: TGTGCCACCAGCCATACAGGGTCTGGGGCCAACGTCCTGACTTTC
CDR3: CATSHTGSGANVLTF

J: TRBJ2-1
D: -
V: TRBV13
length: 15
DNA: TGTGCCAGCAGCTTAGGAGTCGGGATCGACAATGAGCAGTTCTTC
CDR3: CASSLGVGIDNEQFF

J: TRBJ1-1
D: TRBD1
V: TRBV11-1
length: 14
DNA: TGTGCCAGCAGCTTAGTGGGGACAGGGGCTGAAGCTTTCTTT
CDR3: CASSLVGTGAEAFF

J: TRBJ2-1
D: TRBD2
V: TRBV27
length: 14
DNA: TGTGCCAGCGCTAGCGGGGGGCACGACAATGAGCAGTTCTTC
CDR3: CASASGGHDNEQFF